The sequence of this TCR beta chain was determined in a study of blood T cell repertoires in COVID-19. Overall study context: T cells, B-cell-depleted T cells, or PBMCs provided the cDNA or gDNA that served as material.

TCRdb's table, derived via immunoSEQ multiplex PCR, lists solely in-frame clones and lacks some. The table lists about 90,000 clones, about 90% of them singletons. V was pared by 5 bases and J by 1 base, with 13 bases between. Germline-derived CDR1 and CDR2 are SGHVS and FNYEAQ. CDR3 length: 15 residues. This sequence joins TRBV7-6 and TRBJ2-3; D may be TRBD1 (5 bases). This TCR was sampled from a man between 45 and 60 years old with COVID-19, enrolled during active disease. Sequenced material: peripheral blood. The CDR3 nucleotides are TGTGCCAGCAGCCCTCGAAGGGGCGGCACAGATACGCAGTATTTT. Its translation: CASSPRRGGTDTQYF.